The sample holds a few counts of the clone carrying this TCR beta chain. The antigen is not known. This entry is derived from a study of T cells after yellow fever vaccination. Study-wide findings and caveats: On re-exposure, the response was weaker but peaked faster, at day 5 versus 15.

One entry per CDR3 protein results from TCRdb running MiXCR on the 5' RACE reads. The sample consists of around 550,000 distinct CDR3 sequences, roughly a fifth of them appearing once. CDR1 and CDR2 (germline): SGHVS, FQNEAQ. V dropped 5 bases and J dropped 5 bases, with 21 bases sitting between them. The CDR3 sequence is 16 residues long. The input for sequencing was PBMCs, taken 15 days after the yellow fever booster vaccination. The chain links TRBV7-8 to TRBJ2-5, with a tentative D call TRBD2 (6 bases). This TCR was sampled from a man younger than 45 who received the YFV17D yellow fever vaccine. The CDR3 region has the DNA TGTGCCAGCAGCCCCGTCGGAGCGGTGGGGAGGGAGACCCAGTACTTC. As protein: CASSPVGAVGRETQYF.